The clone carrying this TCR beta chain has ten or more counts. The germline V gene encodes CDR1 DFQATT and CDR2 SNEGSKA (reference sequence). J lost 10 bases, V lost 7 bases, and 7 bases had no gene match. The CDR3 runs 11 residues. The CDR3 regions of TCR beta were amplified from RNA transcripts. HTBI primers were the set used in a first-round RT-PCR of the TCR CDR3. TCRdb used MiXCR to reprocess the multiplex PCR reads, holding one entry per CDR3 protein. The sample records approximately 690,000 distinct CDR3 sequences, roughly 14% being singletons. Uncontrolled infection, other autoimmune disease, pregnancy and lactation each barred patients from inclusion. This sample holds PBMCs from 9.5 to 10 ml fresh peripheral blood. The sample comes from a study of T cells in Graves' hyperthyroidism and ophthalmopathy. Across the whole study: Initial diagnosis, before any treatment, was when peripheral blood was collected.

The sequence was obtained from a woman between 50 and 59 years old with Graves' ophthalmopathy. The sequencing input was blood. The rearrangement joins TRBV20-1 to TRBJ2-3; 8 bases map to TRBD2. CDR3: CSVGPAGAQYF. CDR3 DNA sequence: TGCAGTGTTGGACCAGCGGGGGCGCAGTATTTT.